Sequencing of this T cell receptor beta chain was carried out in a study of identical twins. As regards this clonotype: Its antigen is unidentified.

Broader study findings: Sequences that were out-of-frame, alpha and twin-shared displayed an excess of low generation probability.

TCRdb reprocessed the 5' RACE reads with MiXCR, giving one entry per CDR3 protein. The sample shows hundreds of thousands of distinct CDR3 sequences, roughly 20% of them seen only once. The V end was cut by 0 bases, the J end by 7 bases, with 10 bases between. There are 13 residues in the CDR3. Germline assignment: CDR1 LGHDT and CDR2 YNNKEL (reference sequence). The same sample was also studied in work on T cells expressing NK-cell markers.

This rearrangement joins TRBV3-1 to TRBJ2-7; D remains ambiguous. This TCR was recovered from a woman aged 18-30 years in good health. Sequenced sample: PBMCs. CDR3 nucleotides: TGTGCCAGCAGCCAAGAAGGTTTCTTGGAGCAGTACTTC. Residues: CASSQEGFLEQYF.